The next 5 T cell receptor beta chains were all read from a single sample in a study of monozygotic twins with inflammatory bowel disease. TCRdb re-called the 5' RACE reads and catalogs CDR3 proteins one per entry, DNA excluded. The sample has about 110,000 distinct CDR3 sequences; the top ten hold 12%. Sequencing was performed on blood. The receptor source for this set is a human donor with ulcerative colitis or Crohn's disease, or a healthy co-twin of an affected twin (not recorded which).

The CDR3 region is CAIGTETRYEQYF. This chain joins TRBV10-3 and TRBJ2-7; the D call of TRBD1 rests on TCRdb alone, since no DNA is present to check it. The CDR3 is made up of 13 amino acids. Germline assignment: CDR1 ENHRY and CDR2 SYGVKD.

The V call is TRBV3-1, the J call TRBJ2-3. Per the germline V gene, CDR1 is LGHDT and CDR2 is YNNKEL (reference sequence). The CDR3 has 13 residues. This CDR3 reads CASSQDLSDTQYF.

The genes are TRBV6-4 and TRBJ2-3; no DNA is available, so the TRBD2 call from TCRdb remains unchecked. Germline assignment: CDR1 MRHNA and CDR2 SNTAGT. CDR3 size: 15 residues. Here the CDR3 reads CASSDLAGGRDTQYF.

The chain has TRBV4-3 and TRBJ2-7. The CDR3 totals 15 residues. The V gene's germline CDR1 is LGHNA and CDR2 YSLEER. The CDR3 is CASSQGELFPYEQYF.

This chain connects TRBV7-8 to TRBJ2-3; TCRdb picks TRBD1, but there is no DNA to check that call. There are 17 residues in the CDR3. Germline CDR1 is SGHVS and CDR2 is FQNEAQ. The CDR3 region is CAISLEAGQGAKDTQYF.